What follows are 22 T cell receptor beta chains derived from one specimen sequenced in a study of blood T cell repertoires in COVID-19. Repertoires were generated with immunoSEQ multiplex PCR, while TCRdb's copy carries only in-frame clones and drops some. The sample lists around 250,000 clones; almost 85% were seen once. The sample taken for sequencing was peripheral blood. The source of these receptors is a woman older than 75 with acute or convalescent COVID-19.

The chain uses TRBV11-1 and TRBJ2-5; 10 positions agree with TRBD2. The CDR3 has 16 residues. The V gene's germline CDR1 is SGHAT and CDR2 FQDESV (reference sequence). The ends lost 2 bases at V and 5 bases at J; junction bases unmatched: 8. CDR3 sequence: CASSLRSGRERETQYF. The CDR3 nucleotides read TGTGCCAGCAGCTTAAGAAGCGGGAGGGAAAGGGAGACCCAGTACTTC.

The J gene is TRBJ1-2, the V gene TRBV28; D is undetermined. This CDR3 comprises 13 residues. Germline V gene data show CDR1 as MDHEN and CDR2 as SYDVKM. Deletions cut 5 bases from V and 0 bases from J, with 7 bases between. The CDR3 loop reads CASSQAANYGYTF. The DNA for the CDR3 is TGTGCCAGCAGTCAGGCCGCTAACTATGGCTACACCTTC.

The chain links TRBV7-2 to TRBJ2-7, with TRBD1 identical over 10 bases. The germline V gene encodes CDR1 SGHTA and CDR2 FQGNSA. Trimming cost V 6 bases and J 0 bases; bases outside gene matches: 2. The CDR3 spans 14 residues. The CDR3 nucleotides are TGTGCCAGCAGAAGGGACAGGGGCTCCTACGAGCAGTACTTC. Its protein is CASRRDRGSYEQYF.

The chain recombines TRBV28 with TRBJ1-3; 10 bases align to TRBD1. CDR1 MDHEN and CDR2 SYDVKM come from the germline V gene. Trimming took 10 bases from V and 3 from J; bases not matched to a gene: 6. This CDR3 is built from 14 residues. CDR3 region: CAITTGGNGNTIYF. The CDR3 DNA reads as TGTGCCATTACGACAGGGGGCAATGGAAACACCATATATTTT.

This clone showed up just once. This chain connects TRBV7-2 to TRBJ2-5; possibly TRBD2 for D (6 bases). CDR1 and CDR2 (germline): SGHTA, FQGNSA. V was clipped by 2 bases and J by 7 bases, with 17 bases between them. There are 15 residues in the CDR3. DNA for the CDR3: TGTGCCAGCAGCTTAAAGGATCGCCGGGGGTTGACCCAGTACTTC. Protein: CASSLKDRRGLTQYF.

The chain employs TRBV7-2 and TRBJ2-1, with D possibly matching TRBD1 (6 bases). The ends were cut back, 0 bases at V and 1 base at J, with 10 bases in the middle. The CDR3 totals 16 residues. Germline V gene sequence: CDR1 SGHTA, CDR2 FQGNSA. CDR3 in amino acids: CASSLAGTRSYNEQFF. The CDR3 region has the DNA TGTGCCAGCAGCTTAGCAGGGACAAGATCCTACAATGAGCAGTTCTTC.

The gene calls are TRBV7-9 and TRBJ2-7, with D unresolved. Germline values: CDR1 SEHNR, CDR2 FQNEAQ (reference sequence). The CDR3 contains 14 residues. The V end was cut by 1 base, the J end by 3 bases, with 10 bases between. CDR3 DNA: TGTGCCAGCAGCTTAGTGCTAGGAGACTACGAGCAGTACTTC. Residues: CASSLVLGDYEQYF.

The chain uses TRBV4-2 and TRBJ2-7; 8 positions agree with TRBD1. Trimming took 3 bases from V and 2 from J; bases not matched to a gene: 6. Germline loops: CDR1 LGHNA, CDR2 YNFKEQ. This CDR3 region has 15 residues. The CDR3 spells CASSQGQGATYEQYF. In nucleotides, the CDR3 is TGTGCCAGCAGCCAGGGTCAGGGGGCCACCTACGAGCAGTACTTC.

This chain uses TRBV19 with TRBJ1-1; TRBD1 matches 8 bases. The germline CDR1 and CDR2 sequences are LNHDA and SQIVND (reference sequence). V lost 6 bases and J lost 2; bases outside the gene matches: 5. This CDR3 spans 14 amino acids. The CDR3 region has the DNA TGTGCCAGTAGCAAGGACAGGGTCAACACTGAAGCTTTCTTT. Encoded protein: CASSKDRVNTEAFF. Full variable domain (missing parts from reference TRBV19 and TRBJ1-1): DGGITQSPKYLFRKEGQNVTLSCEQNLNHDAMYWYRQDPGQGLRLIYYSQIVNDFQKGDIAEGYSVSREKKESFPLTVTSAQKNPTAFYLCASSKDRVNTEAFFGQGTRLTVV.

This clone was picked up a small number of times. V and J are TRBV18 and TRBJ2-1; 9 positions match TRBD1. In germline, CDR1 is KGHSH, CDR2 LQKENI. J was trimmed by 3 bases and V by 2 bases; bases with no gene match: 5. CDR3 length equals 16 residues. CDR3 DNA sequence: TGTGCCAGCTCACCAAAACACAGGGGGCTCTACAATGAGCAGTTCTTC. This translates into CASSPKHRGLYNEQFF.

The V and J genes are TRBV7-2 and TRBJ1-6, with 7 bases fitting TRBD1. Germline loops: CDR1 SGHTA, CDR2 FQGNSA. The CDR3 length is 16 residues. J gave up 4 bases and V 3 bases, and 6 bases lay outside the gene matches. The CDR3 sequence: CASSFTGQLYNSPLHF. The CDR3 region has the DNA TGTGCCAGCAGCTTTACGGGACAGTTATATAATTCACCCCTCCACTTT.

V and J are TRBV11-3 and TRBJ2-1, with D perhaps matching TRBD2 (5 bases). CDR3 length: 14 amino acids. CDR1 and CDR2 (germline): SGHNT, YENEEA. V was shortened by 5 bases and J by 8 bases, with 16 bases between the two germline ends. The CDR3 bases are TGTGCCAGCAGCCCCAGTATAAAGGGAGATGAGCAGTTCTTC. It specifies CASSPSIKGDEQFF.

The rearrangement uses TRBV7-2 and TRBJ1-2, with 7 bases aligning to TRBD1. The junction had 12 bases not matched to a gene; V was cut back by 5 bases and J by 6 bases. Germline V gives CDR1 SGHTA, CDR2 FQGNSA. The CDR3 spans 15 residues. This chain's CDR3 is CASSIRQGPSDGYTF. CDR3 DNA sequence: TGTGCCAGCAGCATACGACAGGGCCCATCCGATGGCTACACCTTC.

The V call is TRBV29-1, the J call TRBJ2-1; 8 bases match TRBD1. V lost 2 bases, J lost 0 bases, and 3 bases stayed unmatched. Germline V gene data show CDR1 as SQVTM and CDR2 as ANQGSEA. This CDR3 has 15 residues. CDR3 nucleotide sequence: TGCAGCGTTGAACACGACAGGGGCTCCTACAATGAGCAGTTCTTC. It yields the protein CSVEHDRGSYNEQFF.

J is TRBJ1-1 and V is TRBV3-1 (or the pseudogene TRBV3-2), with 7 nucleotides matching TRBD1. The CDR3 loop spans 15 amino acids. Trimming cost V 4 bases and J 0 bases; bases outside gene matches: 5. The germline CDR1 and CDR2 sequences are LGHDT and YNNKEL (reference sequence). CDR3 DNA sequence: TGTGCCAGCAGCCGAGGACAGGTTTTGAACACTGAAGCTTTCTTT. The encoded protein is CASSRGQVLNTEAFF.

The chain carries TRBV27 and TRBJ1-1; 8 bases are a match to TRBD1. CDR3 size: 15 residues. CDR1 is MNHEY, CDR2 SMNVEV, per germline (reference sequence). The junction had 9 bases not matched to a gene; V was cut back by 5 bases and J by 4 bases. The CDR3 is CASSRSTGVGTEAFF. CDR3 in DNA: TGTGCCAGCAGTAGATCGACAGGGGTCGGCACTGAAGCTTTCTTT.

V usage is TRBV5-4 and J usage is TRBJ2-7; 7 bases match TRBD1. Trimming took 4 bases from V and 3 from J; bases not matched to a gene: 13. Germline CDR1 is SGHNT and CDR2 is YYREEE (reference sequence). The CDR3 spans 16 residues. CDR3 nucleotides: TGTGCCAGCAGCATGAGGTCCGAGACAGGGAGCTACGAGCAGTACTTC. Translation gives CASSMRSETGSYEQYF.

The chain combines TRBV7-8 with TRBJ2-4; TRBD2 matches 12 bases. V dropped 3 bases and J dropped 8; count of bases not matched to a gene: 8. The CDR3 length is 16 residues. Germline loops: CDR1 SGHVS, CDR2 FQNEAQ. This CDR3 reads CASSFGLAGSAYIQYF. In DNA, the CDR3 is TGTGCCAGCAGCTTCGGACTAGCGGGATCAGCGTACATTCAGTACTTC. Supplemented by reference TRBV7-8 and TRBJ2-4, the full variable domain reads GAGVSQSPRYKVAKRGQDVALRCDPISGHVSLFWYQQALGQGPEFLTYFQNEAQLDKSGLPSDRFFAERPEGSVSTLKIQRTQQEDSAVYLCASSFGLAGSAYIQYFGAGTRLSVL.

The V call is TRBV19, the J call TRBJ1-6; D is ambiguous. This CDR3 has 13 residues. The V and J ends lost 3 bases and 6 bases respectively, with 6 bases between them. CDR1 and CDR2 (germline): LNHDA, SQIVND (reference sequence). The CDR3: CASSIQANSPLHF. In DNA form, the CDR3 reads TGTGCCAGTAGTATCCAGGCTAATTCACCCCTCCACTTT.

The DNA of the CDR3 is TGTGCCATCAGTGACGGCAGGGACTATGGCTACACCTTC. This gives the protein CAISDGRDYGYTF. The rearrangement links TRBV10-3 to TRBJ1-2; D is perhaps TRBD1 (5 bases). V lost 3 bases, J lost 3 bases, and 8 bases lay in between. Looked up from germline, CDR1 is ENHRY and CDR2 is SYGVKD. The CDR3 sequence is 13 residues long.

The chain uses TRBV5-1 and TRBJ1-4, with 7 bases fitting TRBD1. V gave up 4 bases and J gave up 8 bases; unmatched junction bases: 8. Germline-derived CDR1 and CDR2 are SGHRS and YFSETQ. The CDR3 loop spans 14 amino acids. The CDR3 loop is CASSPDPGQEKLFF. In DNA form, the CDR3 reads TGCGCCAGCAGCCCAGATCCGGGACAGGAAAAACTGTTTTTT.

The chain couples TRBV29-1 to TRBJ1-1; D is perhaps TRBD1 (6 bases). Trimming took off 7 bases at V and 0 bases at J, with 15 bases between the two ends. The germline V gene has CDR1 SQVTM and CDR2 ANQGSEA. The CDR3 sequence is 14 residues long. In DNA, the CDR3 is TGCAGCGCCCCCCGACAGGCTATGAACACTGAAGCTTTCTTT. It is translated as CSAPRQAMNTEAFF. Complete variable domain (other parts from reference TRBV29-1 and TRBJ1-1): SAVISQKPSRDICQRGTSLTIQCQVDSQVTMMFWYRQQPGQSLTLIATANQGSEATYESGFVIDKFPISRPNLTFSTLTVSNMSPEDSSIYLCSAPRQAMNTEAFFGQGTRLTVV.